One and the same sample provided the 20 T cell receptor beta chains below, sequenced in a study of molecular identifiers for immune sequencing clone quantification. TCRdb reprocessed the PCR reads with MiXCR, giving one entry per CDR3 protein. Of tens of thousands of distinct CDR3 sequences listed, about a third are singletons. The sequenced sample consisted of naive CD8+ T cells from blood, with Jurkat cell RNA spiked in. Noted subset: FACS-sorted CD8+CD4-CCR7+CD45RA+ naive T cells. The receptors shown here come from a human donor in good health. Some libraries in this study had Jurkat cell RNA spiked in.

Written as DNA, the CDR3 is TGTGCCAGCAGTTGGACAGCGAACACTGAAGCTTTCTTT. It encodes CASSWTANTEAFF. The chain has TRBV6-2 or TRBV6-3 and TRBJ1-1; maybe TRBD1 (6 bases). Looked up from germline, CDR1 is MNHEY and CDR2 is SVGEGT. V lost 4 bases, J lost 1 base, and 7 bases lay in between. The CDR3 loop spans 13 amino acids.

This clonotype has only one observation. Relative to the germline gene, one junction end is altered; a read error may explain this. Written as DNA, the CDR3 is TGTGCCAGCACCCAGACTTGGCGGAGCACAGATACGCAGAAATTT. This sequence encodes CASTQTWRSTDTQKF. This chain connects TRBV11-1 to TRBJ2-3; D remains unclear. This CDR3 has 15 residues. Germline CDR1 and CDR2: SGHAT and FQDESV (reference sequence).

A few counts support this clonotype. A clone one base away is much larger, so this may be a read error. The V and J genes are TRBV29-1 and TRBJ2-7, with D hard to call. Germline CDR1 reads SQVTM; CDR2 reads ANQGSEA. The CDR3 extends over 13 amino acids. The V gene lost 4 bases and the J gene lost 2 bases, with 12 bases spanning the gap. CDR3 coding DNA: TGCAGCGTTGCCCGGGTCACTACCTACGAGCAGTACTTC. It translates to CSVARVTTYEQYF.

This clonotype was seen more than once but under ten times. CDR3 nucleotides: TGTGCCAGCAGTCGGCTACAGGACAGGGCGGGCACAGATACGCAGTATTTT. It specifies CASSRLQDRAGTDTQYF. The chain joins TRBV6-6 to TRBJ2-3, with TRBD1 identical over 8 bases. The CDR3 runs 17 residues. V lost 5 bases, J lost 1 base, and 11 bases stayed unmatched. Per germline, CDR1 MNHNY and CDR2 SVGAGI (reference sequence).

This clonotype is categorized as medium-sized. The chain links TRBV7-9 to TRBJ1-5; no reliable D call. The germline CDR1 and CDR2 sequences are SEHNR and FQNEAQ (reference sequence). There are 12 residues in the CDR3. V was trimmed by 3 bases and J by 5 bases, leaving 5 bases between them. The CDR3 loop is CASSFEDQPQHF. The CDR3 DNA is TGTGCCAGCAGCTTTGAGGATCAGCCCCAGCATTTT.

The chain joins TRBV7-6 to TRBJ2-1; TRBD2 might be the D (6 bases). The CDR3 covers 17 residues. Germline CDR1 reads SGHVS; CDR2 reads FNYEAQ. Between the trimmed V and J ends, which lost 1 base and 2 bases, there was a span of 15 bases. The DNA for the CDR3 is TGTGCCAGCAGCTTAGACGGGGGTAGCGGAACCTACAATGAGCAGTTCTTC. The encoded protein is CASSLDGGSGTYNEQFF.

This clonotype was counted ten times or more. The rearrangement uses TRBV27 and TRBJ2-7; maybe TRBD1 (6 bases). V dropped 3 bases and J dropped 0 bases, with 6 bases sitting between them. Germline lookup yields CDR1 MNHEY and CDR2 SMNVEV (reference sequence). This CDR3 is 13 amino acids long. CDR3 bases: TGTGCCAGCAGTTTGGGACACTCCTACGAGCAGTACTTC. Protein sequence: CASSLGHSYEQYF.

A note on this clonotype: A much larger clone lies a single base off, so this may be a read error. This chain joins TRBV20-1 and TRBJ2-7; tentatively, D is TRBD2 (5 bases). Germline loops: CDR1 DFQATT, CDR2 SNEGSKA (reference sequence). Trimming took 6 bases from V and 2 from J, leaving 14 bases between them. The CDR3 contains 13 residues. The CDR3 loop reads CSARRGSAYEQYF. In DNA, the CDR3 is TGCAGTGCGCGGCGAGGGAGCGCCTACGAGCAGTACTTC.

This clonotype was seen repeatedly, ten times or more. This chain links TRBV29-1 with TRBJ2-2; 9 nucleotides line up with TRBD1. With V trimmed by 5 bases and J by 7 bases, 2 bases remained unmatched. Looked up from germline, CDR1 is SQVTM and CDR2 is ANQGSEA. The CDR3 length is 12 residues. The CDR3 region is CSVTGGYGELFF. In DNA form, the CDR3 reads TGCAGCGTTACAGGGGGCTACGGGGAGCTGTTTTTT.

Ten or more counts support this clonotype. The chain carries TRBV24-1 and TRBJ2-1; D not certain. Germline V CDR1 and CDR2: KGHDR, SFDVKD. The CDR3 loop spans 14 amino acids. Deletions cut 2 bases from V and 5 bases from J, with 9 bases between. The CDR3 here is CATSDSLRDNEQFF. DNA of the CDR3: TGTGCCACCAGTGATTCGCTAAGGGACAATGAGCAGTTCTTC.

Ten or more counts support this clonotype. The J gene is TRBJ1-5, the V gene TRBV28, with 7 bases lining up with TRBD1. The CDR3 loop spans 14 amino acids. V lost 4 bases to trimming and J lost 7 bases; unmatched junction nucleotides: 7. Looked up from germline, CDR1 is MDHEN and CDR2 is SYDVKM. Here the CDR3 reads CASSSRQGWQPQHF. For the CDR3, the DNA is TGTGCCAGCAGTTCCCGACAGGGATGGCAGCCCCAGCATTTT.

This clonotype was observed a handful of times. Relative to the germline gene, one junction end is altered; a read error may explain this. The chain employs TRBV27 and TRBJ2-4; D uncertain. Germline lookup yields CDR1 MNHEY and CDR2 SMNVEV (reference sequence). This CDR3 is 17 amino acids long. CDR3 protein: CAGSLSGDGLAKNIQYF. The DNA for the CDR3 is TGTGCCGGCAGTTTGTCGGGCGACGGTCTAGCCAAAAACATTCAGTACTTC.

Notes on this clonotype: This is likely a read error, given that the CDR3 carries no conserved phenylalanine or tryptophan at its end. The chain has TRBV24-1 and TRBJ2-3; maybe TRBD2 (5 bases). This CDR3 region has 16 residues. CDR1 and CDR2 from the germline V gene are KGHDR and SFDVKD. The CDR3, as DNA: TGTGCCACCAGTGACTTGGACCGCTCTAGCACAGCTACGCAGTATATT. It translates to CATSDLDRSSTATQYI.

This clonotype appeared a few times. The chain couples TRBV28 to TRBJ2-7; 10 positions agree with TRBD2. In germline, CDR1 is MDHEN, CDR2 SYDVKM. The CDR3 totals 14 residues. Trimming cost V 2 bases and J 7 bases; bases outside gene matches: 5. The CDR3: CASSLGAGGVEQYF. The DNA of the CDR3 is TGTGCCAGCAGTTTAGGAGCGGGGGGGGTAGAGCAGTACTTC.

Details on this clonotype: At one boundary the junction diverges from the germline segment, which might be a read error. V usage is TRBV5-6 and J usage is TRBJ1-1; D might be TRBD1 (5 bases). CDR1 and CDR2 (germline): SGHDT, YYEEEE. The CDR3 spans 16 residues. The CDR3 spells CASSNGTASMNTEAFF. CDR3 nucleotides: TGCGCCAGCAGCAATGGGACGGCAAGCATGAACACTGAAGCTTTCTTT. Based on the CDR3 plus reference TRBV5-6 and TRBJ1-1, the full variable domain is DAGVTQSPTHLIKTRGQQVTLRCSPKSGHDTVSWYQQALGQGPQFIFQYYEEEERQRGNFPDRFSGHQFPNYSSELNVNALLLGDSALYLCASSNGTASMNTEAFFGQGTRLTVV.

The chain couples TRBV28 to TRBJ1-4; TRBD1 is a possible D gene (6 bases). CDR3 length: 14 amino acids. V was trimmed by 3 bases and J by 7 bases, leaving 12 bases between them. Germline values: CDR1 MDHEN, CDR2 SYDVKM. In DNA form, the CDR3 reads TGTGCCAGCAGTTTGCGGGGGGCGATTGAAAAACTGTTTTTT. As protein: CASSLRGAIEKLFF.

The chain couples TRBV6-2 or TRBV6-3 to TRBJ2-7; D remains ambiguous. This CDR3 spans 13 amino acids. Germline CDR1 and CDR2: MNHEY and SVGEGT. The V gene lost 2 bases and the J gene lost 6 bases, with 11 bases spanning the gap. DNA of the CDR3: TGTGCCAGCAGTTACATAGACCCGACCGAGCAGTACTTC. Translated: CASSYIDPTEQYF.

This clonotype was picked up a small number of times. The V gene is TRBV6-1, the J gene TRBJ1-1, with D perhaps TRBD1 (5 bases). Germline CDR1 MNHNS, CDR2 SASEGT. Trimming shortened V by 10 bases and J by 1 base, and 10 bases separated the two germline ends. The CDR3 runs 12 residues. The CDR3 nucleotides read TGTGCCATAACCGGGGGGAACACTGAAGCTTTCTTT. Protein sequence: CAITGGNTEAFF.

This clonotype appeared many times. The chain carries TRBV12-3 or TRBV12-4 and TRBJ2-3, with 9 positions matching TRBD2. J was trimmed by 1 base and V by 2 bases; bases with no gene match: 4. The CDR3 is 16 amino acids. CDR3 in DNA: TGTGCCAGCAGTTTACCGCGGGGGGGCGGCACAGATACGCAGTATTTT. This codes for CASSLPRGGGTDTQYF.

In its sample, this clonotype was seen a few times. The chain is built from TRBV9 and TRBJ2-7; 11 bases match TRBD2. With V trimmed by 4 bases and J by 0 bases, 9 bases remained unmatched. The germline V gene has CDR1 SGDLS and CDR2 YYNGEE. The length of the CDR3 is 17 residues. CDR3 sequence (DNA): TGTGCCAGCAGCCCACCGGGACTAGCGGATAGCTCCTACGAGCAGTACTTC. Encoded protein: CASSPPGLADSSYEQYF.